This entry is about one T cell receptor beta chain. Its specificity is unknown. Data came from immunoSEQ multiplex PCR; TCRdb stores just in-frame clones and leaves some out. The data contain tens of thousands of clones, about 85% of them singletons. This CDR3 comprises 15 residues. The germline CDR1 and CDR2 sequences are SGDLS and YYNGEE. V gave up 4 bases and J gave up 2 bases; unmatched junction bases: 4. This sample was taken from a study of OX40 agonist ivuxolimab in advanced cancers. Study-level background: Patients were treated with intravenous ivuxolimab, dosed at 0.01 to 10 mg/kg and infused every 2 weeks. Notes on the study in general: CD4+ T cells averaged fewer expanded clones than CD8+ T cells.

Autoimmune disease history or systemic immunosuppression meant exclusion. The receptor's source is an adult with an advanced solid tumor such as melanoma, head and neck, liver or kidney cancer. The sample here was CD4+ or CD8+ T cells sorted from blood, taken in a trial of the OX40 agonist ivuxolimab. This sequence joins TRBV9 and TRBJ2-5; TRBD2 aligns across 11 bases. CDR3 residues: CASSPRLAGQETQYF. The CDR3 coding sequence is TGTGCCAGCAGCCCCCGACTAGCGGGGCAAGAGACCCAGTACTTC. Variable domain in full (rest from reference TRBV9 and TRBJ2-5): DSGVTQTPKHLITATGQRVTLRCSPRSGDLSVYWYQQSLDQGLQFLIQYYNGEERAKGNILERFSAQQFPDLHSELNLSSLELGDSALYFCASSPRLAGQETQYFGPGTRLLVL.